This T cell receptor beta chain was captured in a study of blood T cell repertoires in COVID-19. In the study overall: Specimens from acute and convalescent COVID-19 originated in the United States, Italy and Spain. The analysed material was cDNA or gDNA that came from T cells, B-cell-depleted T cells, or PBMCs.

This clone occurred a few times. V lost 6 bases and J lost 2, with 16 bases in between. This CDR3 has 15 residues. Looked up from germline, CDR1 is LGHDT and CDR2 is YNNKEL (reference sequence). Per the authors' pipeline: Estimated nucleated cell counts came from reference gene primer amplification. Using immunoSEQ multiplex PCR, the repertoire was profiled, and TCRdb retains in-frame clones only, with some absent. From that table come the V and J calls and clone size; the DNA was used to work out D and trimming. The repertoire holds about 160,000 clones, with around 84% as singletons. The chain links TRBV3-1 (or the pseudogene TRBV3-2) to TRBJ1-2; D might be TRBD1 (6 bases). The TCR was taken from a woman of 80 years or more with acute or convalescent COVID-19. The source material was peripheral blood. CDR3 nucleotides: TGTGCCAGCAGTCTAGCTGGACAGCTAAACTATGGCTACACCTTC. This translates into CASSLAGQLNYGYTF.